The 21 T cell receptor beta chains below were found in one sample sequenced in a study of vaccination and CD4 T cells after COVID-19. The treatment is: roughly 11-day PBMC culture with coronavirus spike peptide pools or control peptides (ViraFEST assay). These receptors have no identified antigens. Researchers used the Oncomine TCR Beta short-read assay to sequence DNA from cultured CD4+ T cells. In TCRdb, the PCR reads were re-called with MiXCR into one record per CDR3 protein. Here the sample spans 10,000 to 15,000 distinct CDR3 sequences, 60% to 85% being singletons. The sequencing input was CD4+ T cells from blood, cultured in vitro. These receptors were obtained from a human donor who had recovered from COVID-19.

This chain connects TRBV2 to TRBJ1-3, with a possible D match to TRBD1 (5 bases). The CDR3 has 16 residues. Trimming shortened V by 5 bases and J by 1 base, and 15 bases separated the two germline ends. Germline assignment: CDR1 SNHLY and CDR2 FYNNEI. CDR3: CASSRAGQLSGNTIYF. CDR3 sequence (DNA): TGTGCCAGCAGTCGAGCGGGGCAGTTATCTGGAAACACCATATATTTT.

The chain combines TRBV18 with TRBJ1-1; TRBD1 agrees at 11 bases. Trimming at V came to 5 bases and at J to 5 bases, leaving 7 bases not matched to a gene. Germline V lookup: CDR1 KGHSH, CDR2 LQKENI. CDR3 length equals 15 residues. In DNA, the CDR3 is TGTGCCAGCTCAACGCGGGGACAGGGGGGAACTGAAGCTTTCTTT. Its protein is CASSTRGQGGTEAFF.

The V call is TRBV15, the J call TRBJ1-5; the D gene is possibly TRBD1 (6 bases). The CDR3 covers 15 residues. Germline V lookup: CDR1 LNHNV, CDR2 YYDKDF (reference sequence). V lost 3 bases, J lost 0 bases, and 9 bases lay in between. The CDR3 region is CATSSRGHSNQPQHF. In DNA, the CDR3 is TGTGCCACCAGCAGCCGGGGACATAGCAATCAGCCCCAGCATTTT.

The chain links TRBV24-1 to TRBJ2-1, with D perhaps TRBD1 (6 bases). V was pared by 1 base and J by 6 bases, with 9 bases between. This CDR3 comprises 14 residues. Germline lookup yields CDR1 KGHDR and CDR2 SFDVKD. CDR3 nucleotides: TGTGCCACCAGTGATTTTGCCAGGGGCAATGAGCAGTTCTTC. Its protein is CATSDFARGNEQFF.

This clonotype has just a few counts. The chain has TRBV20-1 and TRBJ1-1; tentatively, D is TRBD1 (6 bases). The CDR3 spans 11 residues. The germline V gene encodes CDR1 DFQATT and CDR2 SNEGSKA (reference sequence). Trimming took off 7 bases at V and 5 bases at J, with 11 bases between the two ends. CDR3 region: CSVYRVTEAFF. Here the CDR3 DNA reads TGCAGTGTATACAGGGTAACTGAAGCTTTCTTT.

In nucleotides, the CDR3 is TGCAGTGCTACCCCCGGGACTAGCTCCTACGAGCAGTACTTC. Its protein product is CSATPGTSSYEQYF. The gene calls are TRBV20-1 and TRBJ2-7; TRBD2 matches at 8 bases. This CDR3 spans 14 amino acids. The junction had 5 bases not matched to a gene; V was cut back by 4 bases and J by 0 bases. The V gene's germline CDR1 is DFQATT and CDR2 SNEGSKA (reference sequence).

This clonotype is a singleton in its sample. V usage is TRBV14 and J usage is TRBJ1-1; a weak D match, TRBD1 (5 bases). The CDR3 contains 13 residues. Per the germline V gene, CDR1 is SGHDN and CDR2 is FVKESK. Trimming pared 1 base from V and 7 bases from J, leaving 10 bases between. The CDR3 bases are TGTGCCAGCAGCCAAGTGATGAGGGGTGAAGCTTTCTTT. Translated: CASSQVMRGEAFF.

This clonotype was seen a few times. V gene TRBV6-5 combines with J gene TRBJ1-2, with TRBD1 matching 11 bases. The germline CDR1 and CDR2 sequences are MNHEY and SVGAGI. Germline trimming cut 3 bases from V and 5 bases from J; bases unmatched to any gene: 5. This CDR3 comprises 15 residues. The CDR3 region is CASSYFGQGAYGYTF. Here the CDR3 DNA reads TGTGCCAGCAGTTATTTCGGACAGGGGGCATATGGCTACACCTTC.

The CDR3 loop is CASSQQGNTQYF. The CDR3 region has the DNA TGTGCCAGCAGTCAACAGGGTAATACGCAGTATTTT. The chain recombines TRBV6-2 or TRBV6-3 with TRBJ2-3; tentative D call: TRBD1 (6 bases). Per the germline V gene, CDR1 is MNHEY and CDR2 is SVGEGT. Trimming removed 5 bases at V and 7 bases at J, with 10 bases between. CDR3 length equals 12 residues.

The chain employs TRBV20-1 and TRBJ1-2; tentatively, D is TRBD1 (6 bases). CDR3 size: 11 residues. The V gene's germline CDR1 is DFQATT and CDR2 SNEGSKA (reference sequence). The CDR3 spells CSSPDSYGYTF. CDR3 nucleotides: TGCAGCTCCCCGGACAGCTATGGCTACACCTTC.

The chain joins TRBV2 to TRBJ1-1, with D hard to call. V lost 4 bases, J lost 1 base, and 7 bases lay in between. The CDR3 sequence is 13 residues long. Per germline, CDR1 SNHLY and CDR2 FYNNEI. The CDR3 DNA follows: TGTGCCAGCAGTGTTGAGGGGAACACTGAAGCTTTCTTT. It is translated as CASSVEGNTEAFF.

The rearrangement joins TRBV7-2 to TRBJ2-7, with no clear D. The germline V gene encodes CDR1 SGHTA and CDR2 FQGNSA. Trimming took off 1 base at V and 8 bases at J, with 24 bases between the two ends. The CDR3 sequence is 17 residues long. CDR3 amino acids: CASSLEISVAAASKQYF. As DNA, the CDR3 is TGTGCCAGCAGCTTAGAAATCTCCGTCGCGGCTGCCTCCAAGCAGTACTTC.

This sequence joins TRBV25-1 and TRBJ2-5; D gene ambiguous. CDR1 MGHDK and CDR2 SYGVNS come from the germline V gene. The CDR3 loop spans 15 amino acids. V gave up 2 bases and J gave up 2 bases, with 12 bases separating them. The CDR3 reads CASSEGIGRQETQYF. DNA of the CDR3: TGTGCCAGCAGTGAAGGTATTGGCAGGCAAGAGACCCAGTACTTC.

The chain joins TRBV20-1 to TRBJ1-5; the D gene is possibly TRBD1 (5 bases). Trimming shortened V by 0 bases and J by 5 bases, and 23 bases separated the two germline ends. This CDR3 is 18 amino acids long. CDR1 is DFQATT and CDR2 is SNEGSKA in the germline V gene (reference sequence). CDR3 nucleotides: TGCAGTGCTAGAGATCACCGACAGTCCATTCTGGCGGATCAGCCCCAGCATTTT. This gives the protein CSARDHRQSILADQPQHF.

This chain uses TRBV7-9 with TRBJ1-3; D is perhaps TRBD1 (6 bases). The CDR3 is 15 residues long. Germline CDR1 and CDR2: SEHNR and FQNEAQ (reference sequence). V lost 6 bases and J 0 bases, leaving 12 bases between the germline ends. CDR3: CASRPGQSSGNTIYF. Here the CDR3 DNA reads TGTGCCAGCAGACCCGGACAGAGCTCTGGAAACACCATATATTTT.

The CDR3 DNA reads as TGTGCCAGCAGCCCCAAGGGGCAGGGGAGGGAGAGCACTGAAGCTTTCTTT. It translates to CASSPKGQGRESTEAFF. The chain uses TRBV7-9 and TRBJ1-1; weak D call: TRBD1 (6 bases). There are 17 residues in the CDR3. The V and J ends lost 5 bases and 4 bases respectively, with 23 bases between them. Germline V CDR1 and CDR2: SEHNR, FQNEAQ (reference sequence).

The chain has TRBV19 and TRBJ2-5; 12 nucleotides agree with TRBD2. Germline lookup yields CDR1 LNHDA and CDR2 SQIVND (reference sequence). This CDR3 has 17 amino acids. The J segment lost 5 bases and the V segment lost 6 bases, leaving 13 bases of the junction unmatched. This CDR3 reads CASSKTGLAGWEETQYF. CDR3 in DNA: TGTGCCAGTAGCAAAACCGGACTAGCGGGGTGGGAGGAGACCCAGTACTTC. Full variable domain (remainder filled in from reference TRBV19 and TRBJ2-5): DGGITQSPKYLFRKEGQNVTLSCEQNLNHDAMYWYRQDPGQGLRLIYYSQIVNDFQKGDIAEGYSVSREKKESFPLTVTSAQKNPTAFYLCASSKTGLAGWEETQYFGPGTRLLVL.

V is TRBV7-2 and J is TRBJ1-2; D remains unclear. V lost 1 base to trimming and J lost 6 bases, with 9 bases between them. The CDR3 has 13 amino acids. Germline V gives CDR1 SGHTA, CDR2 FQGNSA. CDR3 amino acids: CASSLGGVNGYTF. As DNA, the CDR3 is TGTGCCAGCAGCTTAGGGGGAGTGAATGGCTACACCTTC.

This rearrangement joins TRBV6-5 to TRBJ1-2; no firm D call. The length of the CDR3 is 14 residues. Trimming stripped 2 bases from V and 2 bases from J, with 9 bases between. The V gene's germline CDR1 is MNHEY and CDR2 SVGAGI. CDR3 DNA: TGTGCCAGCAGTTACGGAAACTCAAACTATGGCTACACCTTC. Its translation is CASSYGNSNYGYTF.

This clonotype was seen a single time. V and J are TRBV24-1 and TRBJ2-3, with 7 bases that match TRBD2. CDR1 is KGHDR and CDR2 is SFDVKD in the germline V gene. The CDR3 is 17 residues long. Trimming removed 1 base from V and 1 base from J; junction bases left unmatched: 7. Written as DNA, the CDR3 is TGTGCCACCAGTGATTTTGGGGGAGGGCCGGGCACAGATACGCAGTATTTT. Amino acid sequence: CATSDFGGGPGTDTQYF.

The rearrangement uses TRBV25-1 and TRBJ2-4; D not resolved. Germline loops: CDR1 MGHDK, CDR2 SYGVNS. The V and J ends lost 7 bases and 6 bases respectively, with 7 bases between them. The CDR3 is made up of 11 amino acids. This CDR3 is CASIGLNIQYF. CDR3 coding DNA: TGTGCCAGCATTGGGTTAAACATTCAGTACTTC.